Following are 12 T cell receptor beta chains from one sample sequenced in a study of T-cell memory formation after mild COVID-19. TCRdb called the 5' RACE reads again in MiXCR, with one record for every CDR3 protein. Of hundreds of thousands of distinct CDR3 sequences listed, 18% are singletons. The sample consisted of PBMCs or a T cell subset sorted from them (not recorded which). The receptors stem from an adult woman who had mild COVID-19 (a few samples of this study predate the infection). Cell type and time point are not known.

This clonotype was picked up a small number of times. The chain joins TRBV6-5 to TRBJ2-1, with D possibly being TRBD1 (6 bases). Germline V gene data show CDR1 as MNHEY and CDR2 as SVGAGI. Between the trimmed V and J ends, which lost 2 bases and 2 bases, there was a span of 13 bases. The CDR3 totals 16 residues. In DNA form, the CDR3 reads TGTGCCAGCAGTTACACCAGGGGTGTCACCTACAATGAGCAGTTCTTC. This codes for CASSYTRGVTYNEQFF.

This clonotype turned up a few times. This sequence joins TRBV7-2 and TRBJ1-1; D gene ambiguous. The CDR3 loop spans 14 amino acids. Trimming pared 1 base from V and 2 bases from J, leaving 8 bases between. CDR1 and CDR2 from the germline V gene are SGHTA and FQGNSA. As DNA, the CDR3 is TGTGCCAGCAGCTTAGTCTTGGCTAACACTGAAGCTTTCTTT. It is translated as CASSLVLANTEAFF.

This clonotype was detected only a few times. This chain uses TRBV5-6 with TRBJ2-7, with D perhaps matching TRBD1 or TRBD2 (7 bases each). Germline CDR1 SGHDT, CDR2 YYEEEE. The CDR3 contains 15 residues. The V end lost 4 bases, the J end lost 2 bases, and 16 bases lay between the germline ends. CDR3 residues: CASSPRRGRAYEQYF. The CDR3 region has the DNA TGTGCCAGCAGCCCCCGCAGGGGGAGGGCCTACGAGCAGTACTTC. The entire variable domain, with the rest obtained from reference TRBV5-6 and TRBJ2-7, is as follows: DAGVTQSPTHLIKTRGQQVTLRCSPKSGHDTVSWYQQALGQGPQFIFQYYEEEERQRGNFPDRFSGHQFPNYSSELNVNALLLGDSALYLCASSPRRGRAYEQYFGPGTRLTVT.

The sample holds a few counts of this clonotype. V is TRBV24-1 and J is TRBJ2-3, with D hard to call. The germline CDR1 and CDR2 sequences are KGHDR and SFDVKD. V was pared by 8 bases and J by 2 bases, with 10 bases between. This CDR3 is 13 amino acids long. CDR3 residues: CATKFGSTDTQYF. DNA for the CDR3: TGTGCCACCAAATTCGGTTCCACAGATACGCAGTATTTT.

This chain connects TRBV12-3 or TRBV12-4 to TRBJ2-5; TRBD1 is a possible D gene (7 bases). V was pared by 1 base and J by 6 bases, with 18 bases between. This CDR3 is built from 16 residues. In DNA, the CDR3 is TGTGCCAGCAGTTTAGTGGAGGGGGCGAGTAGGAAGACCCAGTACTTC. This codes for CASSLVEGASRKTQYF.

The chain combines TRBV5-6 with TRBJ2-7; tentatively, D is TRBD1 (5 bases). Germline V lookup: CDR1 SGHDT, CDR2 YYEEEE. CDR3 length: 14 residues. V gave up 1 base and J gave up 0 bases, with 8 bases separating them. The CDR3 protein is CASSLQGPSYEQYF. Here the CDR3 DNA reads TGTGCCAGCAGCTTGCAGGGCCCCTCCTACGAGCAGTACTTC.

This clonotype came up a few times. The rearrangement links TRBV12-3 or TRBV12-4 to TRBJ2-2; 7 nucleotides agree with TRBD2. V gave up 6 bases and J gave up 6 bases; unmatched junction bases: 10. The CDR3 spans 15 residues. DNA of the CDR3: TGTGCCAGCAGGACCGGGACTATCACATCCGGGGAGCTGTTTTTT. Translated: CASRTGTITSGELFF.

This clonotype has more than one count but fewer than ten. The chain joins TRBV3-1 to TRBJ2-5; 11 bases align to TRBD1. The ends lost 4 bases at V and 4 bases at J; junction bases unmatched: 8. Per germline, CDR1 LGHDT and CDR2 YNNKEL (reference sequence). This CDR3 has 16 residues. DNA for the CDR3: TGTGCCAGCAGCCGGGCCGGGACAGGGGGTACAGAGACCCAGTACTTC. Its protein is CASSRAGTGGTETQYF.

This clonotype was detected many times. The V and J genes are TRBV5-1 and TRBJ2-1, with 7 bases matching TRBD1. Per the germline V gene, CDR1 is SGHRS and CDR2 is YFSETQ. J gave up 0 bases and V 3 bases, and 3 bases lay outside the gene matches. CDR3 length: 15 amino acids. The CDR3 nucleotides are TGCGCCAGCAGCTCACAGGGGAGCTCCTACAATGAGCAGTTCTTC. This sequence encodes CASSSQGSSYNEQFF.

The table lists this clonotype with a few counts. The chain uses TRBV7-3 and TRBJ2-3; tentatively, D is TRBD1 or TRBD2 (5 bases each). Germline loops: CDR1 SGHTA, CDR2 FQGTGA. CDR3 length: 18 residues. The V end lost 0 bases, the J end lost 4 bases, and 20 bases lay between the germline ends. The CDR3 loop reads CASSLTGSGRRGADTQYF. In nucleotides, the CDR3 is TGTGCCAGCAGCTTAACCGGTTCGGGGCGGCGAGGAGCAGATACGCAGTATTTT.

This clonotype has a handful of counts. V and J are TRBV5-1 and TRBJ2-3, with 10 nucleotides matching TRBD2. This CDR3 has 16 residues. Trimming took 1 base from V and 0 from J; bases not matched to a gene: 2. The V gene's germline CDR1 is SGHRS and CDR2 YFSETQ. CDR3 sequence (DNA): TGCGCCAGCAGCTTGACTAGCGGGGCTAGCACAGATACGCAGTATTTT. It encodes CASSLTSGASTDTQYF.

The chain combines TRBV28 with TRBJ2-7, with TRBD1 matching over 10 bases. The CDR3 is 15 residues long. Trimming removed 5 bases from V and 12 bases from J; junction bases left unmatched: 16. CDR1 is MDHEN, CDR2 SYDVKM, per germline. The CDR3 DNA reads TGTGCCAGCAGTCCCTCGACAGGGGGCCCGTCGATCCTGTACTTC. It encodes CASSPSTGGPSILYF.